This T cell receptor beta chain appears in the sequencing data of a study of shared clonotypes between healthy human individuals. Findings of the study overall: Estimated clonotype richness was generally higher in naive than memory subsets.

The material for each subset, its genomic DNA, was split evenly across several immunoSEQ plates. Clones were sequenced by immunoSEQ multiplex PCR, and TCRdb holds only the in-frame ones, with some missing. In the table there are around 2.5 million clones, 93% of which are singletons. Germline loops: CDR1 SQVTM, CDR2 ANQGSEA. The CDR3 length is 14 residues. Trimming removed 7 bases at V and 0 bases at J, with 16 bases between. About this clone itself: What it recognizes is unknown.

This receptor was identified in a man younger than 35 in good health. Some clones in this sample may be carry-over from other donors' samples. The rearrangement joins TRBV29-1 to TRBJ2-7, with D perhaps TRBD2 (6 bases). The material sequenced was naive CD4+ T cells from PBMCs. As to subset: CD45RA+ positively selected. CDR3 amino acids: CSAWDGGNSYEQYF. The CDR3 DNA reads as TGCAGCGCTTGGGACGGCGGGAACTCCTACGAGCAGTACTTC.